This is a list of T cell receptor beta chains from one sample in a study of blood T cells in healthy people across ages. TCRdb redid the calling of the 5' RACE reads with MiXCR, one entry per CDR3 protein. The data contain 1.5 million to 1.8 million distinct CDR3 sequences, approximately 39% of them singletons. The source material was blood. The receptor set was obtained from a woman between 18 and 29 years old in good health. Both conserved end residues are part of each CDR3. The order of the fields is V gene, J gene, D gene, CDR3 length, clone size, CDR3 protein, CDR3 DNA. A D gene is named only where the DNA matches it firmly. Clone size is shown for a subset of rows, as once, few, many or a class of expanded clone.

TRBV7-2	TRBJ1-1	.	14	.	CASSFMGGNTEAFF	TGTGCCAGCAGCTTCATGGGGGGGAACACTGAAGCTTTCTTT
TRBV6-2/TRBV6-3	TRBJ1-4	.	18	.	CASSYPGREPATNEKLFF	TGTGCCAGCAGTTACCCCGGGCGGGAGCCCGCAACTAATGAAAAACTGTTTTTT
TRBV12-3/TRBV12-4	TRBJ1-1	.	15	few	CASSSPGRSGSEAFF	TGTGCCAGCAGTTCACCGGGACGATCTGGCTCTGAAGCTTTCTTT
TRBV6-1	TRBJ2-7	.	14	few	CASSGTHSSYEQYF	TGTGCCAGCAGTGGGACCCATAGCTCCTACGAGCAGTACTTC
TRBV5-5	TRBJ1-1	.	12	.	CASSPHFPEAFF	TGTGCCAGCAGTCCCCATTTCCCTGAAGCTTTCTTT
TRBV19	TRBJ2-4	TRBD2	18	.	CASSTGGIGLFTKNIQYF	TGTGCCAGTAGTACCGGGGGGATCGGTCTATTCACCAAAAACATTCAGTACTTC
TRBV27	TRBJ2-7	TRBD2	14	.	CASSWSGRFYEQYF	TGTGCCAGCAGTTGGAGCGGGAGATTCTACGAGCAGTACTTC
TRBV29-1	TRBJ1-1	.	14	once	CSAQPGLQNTEAFF	TGCAGCGCACAACCGGGACTCCAGAACACTGAAGCTTTCTTT
TRBV12-3/TRBV12-4	TRBJ1-4	TRBD1	17	few	CASSPRITGAGGEKLFF	TGTGCCAGCAGTCCTCGCATAACAGGGGCGGGGGGCGAAAAACTGTTTTTT
TRBV6-2/TRBV6-3	TRBJ2-1	TRBD2	15	.	CASSYSGLVYNEQFF	TGTGCCAGCAGTTACTCTGGACTAGTCTACAATGAGCAGTTCTTC
TRBV7-2	TRBJ2-7	TRBD1	16	.	CASSRIPLTGGYEQYF	TGTGCCAGCAGCCGTATTCCGTTGACAGGGGGTTACGAGCAGTACTTC
TRBV6-6	TRBJ1-2	TRBD1	15	.	CASSSADRGNYGYTF	TGTGCCAGCAGCTCCGCTGACAGGGGGAACTATGGCTACACCTTC
TRBV20-1	TRBJ1-3	TRBD1	14	.	CSAIQGAGGNTIYF	TGCAGTGCTATTCAGGGGGCGGGTGGAAACACCATATATTTT
TRBV21-1	TRBJ1-2	.	18	.	CASSKAYQGGMANYGYTF	TGTGCCAGCAGCAAAGCCTACCAGGGGGGGATGGCTAACTATGGCTACACCTTC
TRBV2	TRBJ1-1	.	12	few	CASRGEGTEAFF	TGTGCCAGCAGAGGGGAGGGGACTGAAGCTTTCTTT
TRBV12-3/TRBV12-4	TRBJ1-1	.	12	.	CASSPLGEEAFF	TGTGCCAGCAGTCCCCTCGGAGAAGAAGCTTTCTTT
TRBV20-1	TRBJ2-2	.	15	.	CSARDTRGDTGELFF	TGCAGTGCTAGAGATACACGAGGGGACACCGGGGAGCTGTTTTTT
TRBV11-3	TRBJ2-1	TRBD2	15	.	CASSPLRGRGDEQFF	TGTGCCAGCAGTCCACTACGCGGGAGGGGAGATGAGCAGTTCTTC
TRBV12-3/TRBV12-4	TRBJ1-6	.	15	.	CASSPMGAYNSPLHF	TGTGCCAGCAGTCCCATGGGGGCCTATAATTCACCCCTCCACTTT
TRBV27	TRBJ2-1	TRBD2	15	.	CASSFGGDPFNEQFF	TGTGCCAGCAGTTTTGGGGGGGACCCCTTCAATGAGCAGTTCTTC
TRBV11-2	TRBJ2-7	.	13	few	CASSSLLRDEQYF	TGTGCCAGCAGCTCACTTCTCAGGGACGAGCAGTACTTC
TRBV6-6	TRBJ1-5	.	14	.	CASTGTVSNQPQHF	TGTGCCAGCACAGGGACTGTTAGCAATCAGCCCCAGCATTTT
TRBV5-1	TRBJ1-2	.	14	.	CASSLEGEPYGYTF	TGCGCCAGCAGCTTGGAGGGGGAACCCTATGGCTACACCTTC
TRBV28	TRBJ1-5	TRBD1	14	.	CASSLYRGSQPQHF	TGTGCCAGCAGTTTATACAGGGGCAGTCAGCCCCAGCATTTT
TRBV7-9	TRBJ1-2	.	15	.	CASGSAHGGDYGYTF	TGTGCCAGCGGCTCCGCTCACGGGGGCGACTATGGCTACACCTTC